Presented here are 29 T cell receptor beta chains from one specimen sequenced in a study of T-cell memory formation after mild COVID-19. TCRdb re-called the 5' RACE reads with MiXCR, one entry per CDR3 protein. The repertoire has roughly 250,000 distinct CDR3 sequences, 16% of them found once; the top ten carry 22%. The sample taken for sequencing was PBMCs or a T cell subset sorted from them (not recorded which). The receptors were sampled from a man younger than 30 who had mild COVID-19 (a few samples of this study predate the infection). Cell type and time point are not known.

This chain connects TRBV4-1 to TRBJ2-4, with D possibly TRBD1 on 6 matching bases. Trimming left V 2 bases short and J 11 bases short, with 13 bases between. Germline assignment: CDR1 MGHRA and CDR2 YSYEKL. The CDR3 runs to 13 residues. DNA for the CDR3: TGCGCCAGCAGCCAAAACATGGACAGTGTTCAGTACTTC. Its translation is CASSQNMDSVQYF.

This clonotype was observed at least ten times. CDR3 sequence (DNA): TGTGCCAGCAGCTTATCAACAGGGGCAGATACGCAGTATTTT. Amino acid sequence: CASSLSTGADTQYF. The chain couples TRBV7-8 to TRBJ2-3; 7 positions match TRBD1. After removal of 2 bases from V and 4 bases from J, the junction contained 3 bases not matched to a gene. The CDR3 has 14 amino acids. Looked up from germline, CDR1 is SGHVS and CDR2 is FQNEAQ. Full variable domain (outside the CDR3, taken from reference TRBV7-8 and TRBJ2-3): GAGVSQSPRYKVAKRGQDVALRCDPISGHVSLFWYQQALGQGPEFLTYFQNEAQLDKSGLPSDRFFAERPEGSVSTLKIQRTQQEDSAVYLCASSLSTGADTQYFGPGTRLTVL.

This clonotype appeared a few times. The CDR3: CASSPSLFPQADTQYF. The CDR3 coding sequence is TGTGCCAGCTCGCCTAGCCTTTTCCCCCAGGCAGATACGCAGTATTTT. The chain has TRBV6-2 or TRBV6-3 and TRBJ2-3; D is perhaps TRBD2 (5 bases). The CDR3 has 16 amino acids. The V gene lost 8 bases and the J gene lost 4 bases, with 22 bases spanning the gap. CDR1 is MNHEY, CDR2 SVGEGT, per germline.

Many counts were recorded for this clonotype. The chain is built from TRBV5-1 and TRBJ2-5, with D tentatively TRBD1 (6 bases). CDR3 size: 15 residues. CDR1 and CDR2 from the germline V gene are SGHRS and YFSETQ. The ends were cut back, 0 bases at V and 4 bases at J, with 13 bases in the middle. The CDR3 sequence: CASSLARGKLETQYF. The DNA for the CDR3 is TGCGCCAGCAGCTTGGCCAGGGGAAAATTAGAGACCCAGTACTTC.

This clonotype appeared a few times. The chain recombines TRBV7-8 with TRBJ2-7, with 9 bases lining up with TRBD1. CDR3 size: 14 residues. V was pared by 4 bases and J by 6 bases, with 7 bases of the junction left unmatched. Germline CDR1 SGHVS, CDR2 FQNEAQ. For the CDR3, the DNA is TGTGCCAGCAGCTACCTGAGGACAGGGGTCGAGCAGTACTTC. The encoded protein is CASSYLRTGVEQYF.

The chain combines TRBV7-2 with TRBJ2-5, with TRBD2 matching over 7 bases. The junction had 11 bases not matched to a gene; V was cut back by 1 base and J by 9 bases. The CDR3 is 15 amino acids. CDR1 is SGHTA and CDR2 is FQGNSA in the germline V gene. In DNA form, the CDR3 reads TGTGCCAGCAGCTTAGACGGGACTACCAGGGAGGCCCAGTACTTC. It codes for CASSLDGTTREAQYF.

The rearrangement links TRBV6-1 to TRBJ1-1; D is perhaps TRBD1 (5 bases). V was trimmed by 4 bases and J by 3 bases, leaving 15 bases between them. CDR1 MNHNS and CDR2 SASEGT come from the germline V gene. The CDR3 loop spans 15 amino acids. CDR3 residues: CASSVWAWGDTEAFF. Here the CDR3 DNA reads TGTGCCAGCAGTGTTTGGGCGTGGGGGGACACTGAAGCTTTCTTT.

Ten or more counts support this clonotype. V usage is TRBV5-6 and J usage is TRBJ2-1, with D hard to call. Germline CDR1 reads SGHDT; CDR2 reads YYEEEE. The CDR3 runs to 11 residues. V was trimmed by 6 bases and J by 5 bases, leaving 6 bases between them. The CDR3 DNA follows: TGTGCCAGCACCAAGAACAATGAGCAGTTCTTC. This sequence encodes CASTKNNEQFF.

The V call is TRBV3-1, the J call TRBJ2-2, with D possibly matching TRBD1 (6 bases). Germline loops: CDR1 LGHDT, CDR2 YNNKEL (reference sequence). Between the trimmed V and J ends, which lost 8 bases and 0 bases, there was a span of 10 bases. There are 14 residues in the CDR3. The CDR3 is CASLQGPNTGELFF. As DNA, the CDR3 is TGTGCCAGCCTACAGGGCCCGAACACCGGGGAGCTGTTTTTT. The full variable domain, completed using reference TRBV3-1 and TRBJ2-2, is DTAVSQTPKYLVTQMGNDKSIKCEQNLGHDTMYWYKQDSKKFLKIMFSYNNKELIINETVPNRFSPKSPDKAHLNLHINSLELGDSAVYFCASLQGPNTGELFFGEGSRLTVL.

The V gene is TRBV6-2 or TRBV6-3, the J gene TRBJ2-1; D not certain. Trimming took 7 bases from V and 6 from J, leaving 22 bases between them. Germline V CDR1 and CDR2: MNHEY, SVGEGT. This CDR3 comprises 16 residues. This CDR3 reads CASIPTLGLDFNEQFF. CDR3 nucleotide sequence: TGTGCCAGCATCCCCACCCTAGGCCTGGATTTCAATGAGCAGTTCTTC.

The chain employs TRBV6-5 and TRBJ2-7; 7 nucleotides agree with TRBD2. This CDR3 is 14 amino acids long. Germline V gives CDR1 MNHEY, CDR2 SVGAGI. V was pared by 5 bases and J by 5 bases, with 9 bases of the junction left unmatched. CDR3 sequence (DNA): TGTGCCAGCAGTGCCCGGACTAGTCAAAACGAGCAGTACGTC. Translating gives CASSARTSQNEQYV.

The rearrangement uses TRBV20-1 and TRBJ1-3; 7 nucleotides match TRBD1. Looked up from germline, CDR1 is DFQATT and CDR2 is SNEGSKA (reference sequence). V shed 4 bases, J shed 0 bases, and the junction held 12 bases outside the gene matches. There are 17 residues in the CDR3. Written as DNA, the CDR3 is TGCAGTGCTATGCGGGACAGATTCGATTCCTCTGGAAACACCATATATTTT. This codes for CSAMRDRFDSSGNTIYF.

The V call is TRBV5-5, the J call TRBJ2-5, with 10 bases that match TRBD2. The V segment lost 1 base and the J segment 3 bases; nucleotides outside the gene matches: 6. CDR1 SGHKS and CDR2 YYEKEE come from the germline V gene (reference sequence). The CDR3 has 16 amino acids. As DNA, the CDR3 is TGTGCCAGCAGCTTGTACCCAGCGGGGGGGAAAGAGACCCAGTACTTC. This sequence encodes CASSLYPAGGKETQYF.

A few counts support this clonotype. This chain links TRBV7-2 with TRBJ2-2; D is ambiguous. Trimming left V 6 bases short and J 8 bases short, with 4 bases between. The CDR3 is 10 residues long. Germline-derived CDR1 and CDR2 are SGHTA and FQGNSA. CDR3 loop: CASRLGELFF. Written as DNA, the CDR3 is TGTGCCAGCAGACTAGGGGAGCTGTTTTTT.

This clonotype was observed a handful of times. The gene calls are TRBV7-9 and TRBJ2-5, with 7 bases matching TRBD2. Germline values: CDR1 SEHNR, CDR2 FQNEAQ (reference sequence). J lost 6 bases, V lost 3 bases, and 16 bases had no gene match. The CDR3 has 17 amino acids. The chain's CDR3 is CASSFESRSGGSKTQYF. In DNA, the CDR3 is TGTGCCAGCAGCTTTGAGTCTCGCTCGGGAGGCTCGAAGACCCAGTACTTC.

A few counts support this clonotype. The CDR3 protein is CASSLDGEETQYF. The CDR3 DNA follows: TGTGCCAGCAGCCTCGACGGAGAAGAGACCCAGTACTTC. The chain carries TRBV11-3 and TRBJ2-5; D uncertain. Trimming removed 5 bases at V and 3 bases at J, with 10 bases between. Germline assignment: CDR1 SGHNT and CDR2 YENEEA. This CDR3 has 13 amino acids.

This chain links TRBV7-9 with TRBJ2-2; possibly TRBD1 for D (6 bases). The ends were cut back, 6 bases at V and 3 bases at J, with 23 bases in the middle. CDR1 and CDR2 (germline): SEHNR, FQNEAQ (reference sequence). The CDR3 is 18 residues long. CDR3 in amino acids: CASRGQGLTATHTGELFF. CDR3 sequence (DNA): TGTGCCAGCAGAGGGCAGGGGTTAACCGCTACTCACACCGGGGAGCTGTTTTTT.

This clonotype was observed a handful of times. This chain uses TRBV7-2 with TRBJ1-1; D remains unclear. Trimming removed 2 bases from V and 9 bases from J, with 13 bases in between. This CDR3 has 13 residues. Looked up from germline, CDR1 is SGHTA and CDR2 is FQGNSA. CDR3 nucleotide sequence: TGTGCCAGCAGCTTATTTTTGGGCGGTCAAGCTTTCTTT. It is translated as CASSLFLGGQAFF. The whole variable domain, remainder taken from reference TRBV7-2 and TRBJ1-1, is GAGVSQSPSNKVTEKGKDVELRCDPISGHTALYWYRQSLGQGLEFLIYFQGNSAPDKSGLPSDRFSAERTGGSVSTLTIQRTQQEDSAVYLCASSLFLGGQAFFGQGTRLTVV.

This clonotype was picked up one time. The chain joins TRBV6-5 to TRBJ2-2, with 7 bases lining up with TRBD2. The CDR3 is 15 residues long. Per the germline V gene, CDR1 is MNHEY and CDR2 is SVGAGI. V was clipped by 6 bases and J by 6 bases; unmatched bases: 10. CDR3 amino acids: CASSLFGGLSGELFF. The CDR3 region has the DNA TGTGCCAGCAGCCTTTTCGGGGGGTTATCCGGGGAGCTGTTTTTT.

This clonotype has ten or more counts. This chain joins TRBV7-8 and TRBJ2-1; D remains unclear. The CDR3 runs to 14 residues. Germline assignment: CDR1 SGHVS and CDR2 FQNEAQ. Trimming shortened V by 1 base and J by 0 bases, and 4 bases separated the two germline ends. CDR3 sequence reads: CASSLGSSYNEQFF. CDR3 bases: TGTGCCAGCAGCTTAGGGAGCTCCTACAATGAGCAGTTCTTC.

The chain combines TRBV6-5 with TRBJ1-1; possible D gene TRBD1, 5 bases. Germline V gives CDR1 MNHEY, CDR2 SVGAGI. The CDR3 runs 13 residues. V lost 6 bases and J 7 bases, leaving 15 bases between the germline ends. In DNA, the CDR3 is TGTGCCAGCAGGACCCTCGGGGCAGGTGAAGCTTTCTTT. Amino acid sequence: CASRTLGAGEAFF.

The genes are TRBV4-2 and TRBJ2-2, with 8 bases fitting TRBD1. Germline CDR1 and CDR2: LGHNA and YNFKEQ. V was pared by 2 bases and J by 4 bases, with 12 bases of the junction left unmatched. The CDR3 is 18 residues long. CDR3 nucleotides: TGTGCCAGCAGCCAAACGCGGACAGGGAGGCCTAGCACCGGGGAGCTGTTTTTT. Amino acids: CASSQTRTGRPSTGELFF.

This clonotype has just a few counts. This rearrangement joins TRBV11-2 to TRBJ2-1; D possibly corresponds to TRBD1 (6 bases). CDR3 size: 15 residues. CDR1 and CDR2 from the germline V gene are SGHAT and FQNNGV. V dropped 2 bases and J dropped 1 base, with 9 bases sitting between them. The CDR3 sequence is CASSLFQGSYNEQFF. DNA of the CDR3: TGTGCCAGCAGCTTATTTCAGGGGTCCTACAATGAGCAGTTCTTC.

J is TRBJ1-5 and V is TRBV9; D is uncertain. Trimming shortened V by 0 bases and J by 7 bases, and 11 bases separated the two germline ends. CDR3 size: 14 residues. CDR1 SGDLS and CDR2 YYNGEE come from the germline V gene. CDR3 protein: CASSVGREWQPQHF. The CDR3 nucleotides read TGTGCCAGCAGCGTAGGACGGGAATGGCAGCCCCAGCATTTT.

This clonotype appeared many times. The chain combines TRBV5-4 with TRBJ2-1; no reliable D call. With 5 bases removed from V and 9 bases from J, the gap between germline ends came to 9 bases. Per the germline V gene, CDR1 is SGHNT and CDR2 is YYREEE (reference sequence). The CDR3 extends over 11 amino acids. This CDR3 reads CASRSPSEQFF. The CDR3, as DNA: TGTGCCAGCAGGAGCCCAAGTGAGCAGTTCTTC.

This clonotype appeared many times. The rearrangement joins TRBV10-2 to TRBJ2-3, with 7 positions matching TRBD1. The V and J ends lost 8 bases and 8 bases, in that order; junction bases with no gene match: 4. CDR3 length equals 11 residues. Germline CDR1 reads WSHSY; CDR2 reads SAAADI. As DNA, the CDR3 is TGCGCCAGCCTGACAGGGACTACGCAGTATTTT. Translating it yields CASLTGTTQYF.

This chain connects TRBV6-5 to TRBJ2-5; 8 bases fit TRBD1. CDR1 is MNHEY and CDR2 is SVGAGI in the germline V gene. Trimming cost V 4 bases and J 3 bases; bases outside gene matches: 7. The CDR3 length is 15 residues. CDR3 nucleotides: TGTGCCAGCAGTTTTCTCGGACAGGGAAAAGAGACCCAGTACTTC. Translating gives CASSFLGQGKETQYF.

The V call is TRBV18, the J call TRBJ2-2; D may be TRBD1 or TRBD2 (6 bases each). The CDR3 covers 16 residues. The V gene's germline CDR1 is KGHSH and CDR2 LQKENI. V was trimmed by 1 base and J by 3 bases, leaving 12 bases between them. The CDR3 DNA reads TGTGCCAGCTCACCACGTTCGGGGGCTGACACCGGGGAGCTGTTTTTT. This codes for CASSPRSGADTGELFF.

This chain uses TRBV7-9 with TRBJ1-2; the D gene is possibly TRBD1 (6 bases). The V gene's germline CDR1 is SEHNR and CDR2 FQNEAQ (reference sequence). This CDR3 has 14 amino acids. Trimming pared 5 bases from V and 2 bases from J, leaving 12 bases between. DNA of the CDR3: TGTGCCAGCAGCCTCTCTACAGGGAACTATGGCTACACCTTC. As protein: CASSLSTGNYGYTF.